This TCR beta chain comes out of a study of blood T cell repertoires in COVID-19. Study-level background: Researchers got acute and convalescent COVID-19 samples from the United States, Italy and Spain. From T cells, B-cell-depleted T cells, or PBMCs came the material, which was cDNA or gDNA.

Per the study methods: Researchers report that nucleated cell counts were estimated from reference gene primer amplification. Generated by immunoSEQ multiplex PCR, the TCRdb table keeps only in-frame clones and is missing some. V and J calls and clone size follow that table, whereas D and trimming were derived from the DNA. In the table there are some 260,000 clones, more than 75% of which are singletons. This CDR3 region has 12 residues. V lost 6 bases and J lost 13; bases outside the gene matches: 5. The V gene's germline CDR1 is MNHNY and CDR2 SVGAGI (reference sequence). The sample consisted of peripheral blood. The clonotype originates from a woman in her forties who had recovered from COVID-19. The chain is built from TRBV6-6 and TRBJ2-1, with 11 bases that match TRBD2. The CDR3 loop reads CASSPSGRFQFF. Here the CDR3 DNA reads TGTGCCAGCAGCCCTAGCGGGAGGTTCCAGTTCTTC.